The present T cell receptor beta chain was sequenced within a study of cytomegalovirus exposure and HLA in healthy donors. Vbeta (60) and Jbeta (13) primers were used in the PCR. Profiled with immunoSEQ multiplex PCR; TCRdb holds only in-frame clones, not every one. The sample records about 190,000 clones, 84% being singletons. The germline gives CDR1 MNHNY, CDR2 SVGAGI (reference sequence). V lost 4 bases and J 3 bases, leaving 15 bases between the germline ends. This CDR3 has 15 residues. There are a few counts of this clone. The source of this sequence is a woman between 50 and 59 years old in good health and CMV-seropositive. Sequencing was performed on PBMCs. The rearrangement uses TRBV6-6 and TRBJ1-2; maybe TRBD1 (5 bases). The CDR3 nucleotides are TGTGCCAGCAGTTCCCGTGGGGGGGTATACTATGGCTACACCTTC. Amino acids: CASSSRGGVYYGYTF.